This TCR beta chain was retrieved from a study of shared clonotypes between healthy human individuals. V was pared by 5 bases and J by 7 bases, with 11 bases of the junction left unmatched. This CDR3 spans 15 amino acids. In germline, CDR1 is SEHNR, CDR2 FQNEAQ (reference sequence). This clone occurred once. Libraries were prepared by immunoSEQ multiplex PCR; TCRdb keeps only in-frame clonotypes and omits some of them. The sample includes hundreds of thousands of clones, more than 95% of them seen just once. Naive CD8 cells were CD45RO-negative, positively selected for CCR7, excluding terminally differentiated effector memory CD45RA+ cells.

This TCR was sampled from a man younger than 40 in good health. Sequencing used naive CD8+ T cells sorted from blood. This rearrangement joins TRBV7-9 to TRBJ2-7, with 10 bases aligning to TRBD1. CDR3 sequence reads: CASSTTGTGVKEQYF. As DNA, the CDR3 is TGTGCCAGCAGCACGACCGGGACAGGGGTAAAGGAGCAGTACTTC.